These 26 T cell receptor beta chains were sequenced from one sample in a study of human T cells and chemical hapten exposure. Library preparation tagged each individual cDNA molecule with a unique molecular identifier. TCRdb reprocessed the reads via MiXCR and lists one record per CDR3 protein. Of roughly 120,000 distinct CDR3 sequences in the sample, over 7.5% were seen once. The authors extracted total RNA from unfractionated whole blood. The specimen sequenced was whole blood. Every receptor here comes from a human donor in good health. Some clones in this sample may be carry-over from other donors' samples.

This clonotype was seen more than once but under ten times. The V and J genes are TRBV5-1 and TRBJ2-5; 7 nucleotides line up with TRBD1. The CDR3 loop spans 15 amino acids. In germline, CDR1 is SGHRS, CDR2 YFSETQ. The ends lost 3 bases at V and 2 bases at J; junction bases unmatched: 7. The CDR3, as DNA: TGCGCCAGCAGCTGGACAGGAGGAGGACAAGAGACCCAGTACTTC. Translating it yields CASSWTGGGQETQYF.

The chain joins TRBV7-3 to TRBJ2-7; D possibly matches TRBD1 or TRBD2 (5 bases each). CDR1 and CDR2 from the germline V gene are SGHTA and FQGTGA. The CDR3 length is 14 residues. V was clipped by 0 bases and J by 5 bases, with 11 bases between them. The CDR3 is CASSLTGGLHEQYF. CDR3 in DNA: TGTGCCAGCAGCTTAACTGGGGGTTTACACGAGCAGTACTTC.

The rearrangement uses TRBV14 and TRBJ2-2, with D unclear. Germline loops: CDR1 SGHDN, CDR2 FVKESK. This CDR3 has 12 amino acids. The V gene lost 2 bases and the J gene lost 7 bases, with 5 bases spanning the gap. The DNA of the CDR3 is TGTGCCAGCAGCCAAAGGTTCGGGGAGCTGTTTTTT. Protein product: CASSQRFGELFF.

This clonotype has more than one count but fewer than ten. This chain connects TRBV27 to TRBJ2-7, with D possibly matching TRBD2 (5 bases). The V end lost 2 bases, the J end lost 2 bases, and 10 bases lay between the germline ends. Germline CDR1 is MNHEY and CDR2 is SMNVEV (reference sequence). The CDR3 sequence is 14 residues long. The CDR3 nucleotides read TGTGCCAGCAGTTTACTGGACGGGGCCTACGAGCAGTACTTC. Translated, it gives CASSLLDGAYEQYF.

CDR3 in amino acids: CATSGDPWSTDTQYF. CDR3 nucleotide sequence: TGTGCCACCAGCGGGGACCCCTGGAGCACAGATACGCAGTATTTT. The rearrangement links TRBV15 to TRBJ2-3; D is possibly TRBD1 or TRBD2 (5 bases each). CDR1 LNHNV and CDR2 YYDKDF come from the germline V gene (reference sequence). The CDR3 has 15 amino acids. V was shortened by 5 bases and J by 0 bases, with 12 bases between the two germline ends.

This clonotype has more than one count but fewer than ten. The V and J genes are TRBV6-5 and TRBJ2-2; D might be TRBD1 (7 bases). The CDR3 is 14 amino acids. Germline lookup yields CDR1 MNHEY and CDR2 SVGAGI. V lost 5 bases and J lost 3, with 10 bases in between. This CDR3 is CASSSRGDTGELFF. DNA of the CDR3: TGTGCCAGCAGTAGCAGGGGGGACACCGGGGAGCTGTTTTTT.

The chain recombines TRBV15 with TRBJ2-1; TRBD2 matches 8 bases. CDR1 is LNHNV, CDR2 YYDKDF, per germline (reference sequence). The ends lost 2 bases at V and 4 bases at J; junction bases unmatched: 16. This CDR3 region has 19 residues. CDR3 DNA: TGTGCCACCAGCAGAACGGGACTAGTGGGAGGGTACTCTTACAATGAGCAGTTCTTC. Translating it yields CATSRTGLVGGYSYNEQFF.

The sample holds a few counts of this clonotype. The chain combines TRBV7-9 with TRBJ2-1; 11 bases fit TRBD2. The germline V gene has CDR1 SEHNR and CDR2 FQNEAQ (reference sequence). V gave up 4 bases and J gave up 7 bases; unmatched junction bases: 3. This CDR3 spans 14 amino acids. Here the CDR3 DNA reads TGTGCCAGCAGCTCGACTAGCGGGATTAATGAGCAGTTCTTC. It encodes CASSSTSGINEQFF.

The V gene is TRBV6-1, the J gene TRBJ1-5; a possible D gene is TRBD1 (6 bases). There are 18 residues in the CDR3. V was pared by 1 base and J by 0 bases, with 16 bases between. Germline CDR1 MNHNS, CDR2 SASEGT. Here the CDR3 reads CASSEVDRGENSNQPQHF. DNA for the CDR3: TGTGCCAGCAGTGAAGTAGATAGGGGGGAGAATAGCAATCAGCCCCAGCATTTT.

V usage is TRBV12-3 or TRBV12-4 and J usage is TRBJ2-1; 8 bases are shared with TRBD2. The V and J ends lost 5 bases and 15 bases, in that order; junction bases with no gene match: 12. The CDR3 consists of 13 residues. The CDR3 is CASSPPKAGGSFF. CDR3 coding DNA: TGTGCCAGCAGTCCCCCTAAGGCGGGGGGCTCGTTCTTC.

V is TRBV7-2 and J is TRBJ2-7; a possible D gene is TRBD1 (6 bases). Trimming stripped 1 base from V and 4 bases from J, with 8 bases between. There are 13 residues in the CDR3. Germline CDR1 is SGHTA and CDR2 is FQGNSA. The CDR3 loop is CASSLGDTYEQYF. CDR3 coding DNA: TGTGCCAGCAGCTTAGGGGACACTTACGAGCAGTACTTC. The full variable domain, with the rest looked up from reference TRBV7-2 and TRBJ2-7, is GAGVSQSPSNKVTEKGKDVELRCDPISGHTALYWYRQSLGQGLEFLIYFQGNSAPDKSGLPSDRFSAERTGGSVSTLTIQRTQQEDSAVYLCASSLGDTYEQYFGPGTRLTVT.

In its sample, this clonotype was seen many times. The rearrangement uses TRBV6-2 or TRBV6-3 and TRBJ1-5; 8 bases fit TRBD1. From germline, CDR1 is MNHEY and CDR2 SVGEGT. This CDR3 is built from 16 residues. After removal of 0 bases from V and 0 bases from J, the junction contained 1 base not matched to a gene. Written as DNA, the CDR3 is TGTGCCAGCAGTTACTCGGGGACAGGTAGCAATCAGCCCCAGCATTTT. Residues: CASSYSGTGSNQPQHF.

The J gene is TRBJ2-3, the V gene TRBV7-6, with a tentative D call TRBD2 (6 bases). Germline CDR1 is SGHVS and CDR2 is FNYEAQ. The V and J ends lost 7 bases and 2 bases respectively, with 10 bases between them. The CDR3 has 13 residues. The CDR3 loop is CASTPGVTDTQYF. The CDR3 bases are TGTGCCAGCACCCCGGGAGTCACAGATACGCAGTATTTT.

The V gene is TRBV7-2, the J gene TRBJ2-4; tentatively, D is TRBD1 or TRBD2 (5 bases each). V lost 1 base and J lost 7, with 11 bases in between. The CDR3 is 14 residues long. Germline values: CDR1 SGHTA, CDR2 FQGNSA. CDR3 amino acids: CASSLEGTGNIQYF. Written as DNA, the CDR3 is TGTGCCAGCAGCTTAGAGGGGACGGGGAACATTCAGTACTTC.

This clonotype was detected ten times or more. The chain uses TRBV6-6 and TRBJ1-1, with D tentatively TRBD1 (5 bases). Between the trimmed V and J ends, which lost 2 bases and 3 bases, there was a span of 13 bases. This CDR3 spans 15 amino acids. Germline values: CDR1 MNHNY, CDR2 SVGAGI (reference sequence). The CDR3 bases are TGTGCCAGCAGTTACATGGCCAAAGGGGACACTGAAGCTTTCTTT. Translation gives CASSYMAKGDTEAFF.

The rearrangement links TRBV12-3 or TRBV12-4 to TRBJ2-5; D tentatively reads TRBD1 or TRBD2 (5 bases each). This CDR3 region has 13 residues. The ends were cut back, 6 bases at V and 2 bases at J, with 10 bases in the middle. The DNA of the CDR3 is TGTGCCAGCAGGGGACGCAATCAAGAGACCCAGTACTTC. Translated, it gives CASRGRNQETQYF.

V and J are TRBV20-1 and TRBJ2-7, with TRBD1 matching 11 bases. The CDR3 is made up of 16 amino acids. CDR1 is DFQATT, CDR2 SNEGSKA, per germline (reference sequence). Trimming removed 1 base from V and 1 base from J; junction bases left unmatched: 6. CDR3 coding DNA: TGCAGTGCTAGAGCGAAGGACAGGGGGCCTTCCTACGAGCAGTACTTC. It codes for CSARAKDRGPSYEQYF.

In this sample, this clonotype turned up many times. The chain couples TRBV10-3 to TRBJ1-4; TRBD1 matches at 7 bases. V dropped 4 bases and J dropped 10; count of bases not matched to a gene: 9. From germline, CDR1 is ENHRY and CDR2 SYGVKD. The CDR3 spans 14 residues. The CDR3 DNA is TGTGCCATCAGTGTATTACAGGGGAGGGGAAAACTGTTTTTT. Residues: CAISVLQGRGKLFF.

The rearrangement links TRBV7-9 to TRBJ2-5, with 14 bases aligning to TRBD2. Germline CDR1 is SEHNR and CDR2 is FQNEAQ (reference sequence). The CDR3 is 16 amino acids. After removal of 2 bases from V and 3 bases from J, the junction contained 2 bases not matched to a gene. CDR3 DNA: TGTGCCAGCAGCTTACCGGGACTAGCGGGAGAAGAGACCCAGTACTTC. This gives the protein CASSLPGLAGEETQYF.

This clonotype was detected many times. This chain uses TRBV29-1 with TRBJ2-7; no clear D. Per germline, CDR1 SQVTM and CDR2 ANQGSEA. V gave up 5 bases and J gave up 5 bases, with 13 bases separating them. This CDR3 spans 12 amino acids. CDR3 DNA: TGCAGCGTTAGGTACCCCAGTGACGAGCAGTACTTC. Protein sequence: CSVRYPSDEQYF.

J is TRBJ2-3 and V is TRBV14, with D tentatively TRBD1 (6 bases). V was clipped by 0 bases and J by 6 bases, with 10 bases between them. The CDR3 runs to 14 residues. Germline CDR1 reads SGHDN; CDR2 reads FVKESK. In DNA form, the CDR3 reads TGTGCCAGCAGCCAAGAACTGGGGGCCGATACGCAGTATTTT. Its protein is CASSQELGADTQYF.

This clonotype was seen at least ten times. This chain connects TRBV6-6 to TRBJ1-2, with 8 bases matching TRBD1. With 8 bases clipped from V and 4 bases from J, the junction kept 9 bases outside the gene matches. The CDR3 loop spans 14 amino acids. Germline values: CDR1 MNHNY, CDR2 SVGAGI (reference sequence). CDR3 sequence reads: CASSDREEIYGYTF. Here the CDR3 DNA reads TGTGCCAGCTCGGACAGGGAAGAGATCTATGGCTACACCTTC.

This clonotype was observed a handful of times. V gene TRBV20-1 combines with J gene TRBJ2-1, with D perhaps TRBD2 (5 bases). The CDR3 runs to 16 residues. Trimming took off 0 bases at V and 1 base at J, with 13 bases between the two ends. The germline CDR1 and CDR2 sequences are DFQATT and SNEGSKA (reference sequence). The CDR3 region has the DNA TGCAGTGCTAGAGATTTAGAGGGAGTTTCCTACAATGAGCAGTTCTTC. It encodes CSARDLEGVSYNEQFF.

In this sample, this clonotype turned up a few times. The chain employs TRBV11-2 and TRBJ1-2; D is uncertain. The CDR3 covers 13 residues. Per the germline V gene, CDR1 is SGHAT and CDR2 is FQNNGV. Trimming shortened V by 0 bases and J by 6 bases, and 8 bases separated the two germline ends. The CDR3, as DNA: TGTGCCAGCAGCTTAGATCAGAGGGATGGCTACACCTTC. Translating gives CASSLDQRDGYTF.

This clonotype was observed a few times. This chain joins TRBV11-2 and TRBJ2-1; 10 bases are shared with TRBD1. Germline lookup yields CDR1 SGHAT and CDR2 FQNNGV. The junction had 10 bases not matched to a gene; V was cut back by 1 base and J by 4 bases. The CDR3 contains 18 residues. The CDR3 nucleotides read TGTGCCAGCAGCTTAGGTCTAAGGGACAGGGGACTTTACAATGAGCAGTTCTTC. Translated, it gives CASSLGLRDRGLYNEQFF.

The chain has TRBV14 and TRBJ2-7; D is undetermined. Germline lookup yields CDR1 SGHDN and CDR2 FVKESK. The length of the CDR3 is 13 residues. V lost 1 base to trimming and J lost 3 bases, with 7 bases between them. CDR3 sequence reads: CASSQASNYEQYF. CDR3 nucleotide sequence: TGTGCCAGCAGCCAAGCATCCAACTACGAGCAGTACTTC.